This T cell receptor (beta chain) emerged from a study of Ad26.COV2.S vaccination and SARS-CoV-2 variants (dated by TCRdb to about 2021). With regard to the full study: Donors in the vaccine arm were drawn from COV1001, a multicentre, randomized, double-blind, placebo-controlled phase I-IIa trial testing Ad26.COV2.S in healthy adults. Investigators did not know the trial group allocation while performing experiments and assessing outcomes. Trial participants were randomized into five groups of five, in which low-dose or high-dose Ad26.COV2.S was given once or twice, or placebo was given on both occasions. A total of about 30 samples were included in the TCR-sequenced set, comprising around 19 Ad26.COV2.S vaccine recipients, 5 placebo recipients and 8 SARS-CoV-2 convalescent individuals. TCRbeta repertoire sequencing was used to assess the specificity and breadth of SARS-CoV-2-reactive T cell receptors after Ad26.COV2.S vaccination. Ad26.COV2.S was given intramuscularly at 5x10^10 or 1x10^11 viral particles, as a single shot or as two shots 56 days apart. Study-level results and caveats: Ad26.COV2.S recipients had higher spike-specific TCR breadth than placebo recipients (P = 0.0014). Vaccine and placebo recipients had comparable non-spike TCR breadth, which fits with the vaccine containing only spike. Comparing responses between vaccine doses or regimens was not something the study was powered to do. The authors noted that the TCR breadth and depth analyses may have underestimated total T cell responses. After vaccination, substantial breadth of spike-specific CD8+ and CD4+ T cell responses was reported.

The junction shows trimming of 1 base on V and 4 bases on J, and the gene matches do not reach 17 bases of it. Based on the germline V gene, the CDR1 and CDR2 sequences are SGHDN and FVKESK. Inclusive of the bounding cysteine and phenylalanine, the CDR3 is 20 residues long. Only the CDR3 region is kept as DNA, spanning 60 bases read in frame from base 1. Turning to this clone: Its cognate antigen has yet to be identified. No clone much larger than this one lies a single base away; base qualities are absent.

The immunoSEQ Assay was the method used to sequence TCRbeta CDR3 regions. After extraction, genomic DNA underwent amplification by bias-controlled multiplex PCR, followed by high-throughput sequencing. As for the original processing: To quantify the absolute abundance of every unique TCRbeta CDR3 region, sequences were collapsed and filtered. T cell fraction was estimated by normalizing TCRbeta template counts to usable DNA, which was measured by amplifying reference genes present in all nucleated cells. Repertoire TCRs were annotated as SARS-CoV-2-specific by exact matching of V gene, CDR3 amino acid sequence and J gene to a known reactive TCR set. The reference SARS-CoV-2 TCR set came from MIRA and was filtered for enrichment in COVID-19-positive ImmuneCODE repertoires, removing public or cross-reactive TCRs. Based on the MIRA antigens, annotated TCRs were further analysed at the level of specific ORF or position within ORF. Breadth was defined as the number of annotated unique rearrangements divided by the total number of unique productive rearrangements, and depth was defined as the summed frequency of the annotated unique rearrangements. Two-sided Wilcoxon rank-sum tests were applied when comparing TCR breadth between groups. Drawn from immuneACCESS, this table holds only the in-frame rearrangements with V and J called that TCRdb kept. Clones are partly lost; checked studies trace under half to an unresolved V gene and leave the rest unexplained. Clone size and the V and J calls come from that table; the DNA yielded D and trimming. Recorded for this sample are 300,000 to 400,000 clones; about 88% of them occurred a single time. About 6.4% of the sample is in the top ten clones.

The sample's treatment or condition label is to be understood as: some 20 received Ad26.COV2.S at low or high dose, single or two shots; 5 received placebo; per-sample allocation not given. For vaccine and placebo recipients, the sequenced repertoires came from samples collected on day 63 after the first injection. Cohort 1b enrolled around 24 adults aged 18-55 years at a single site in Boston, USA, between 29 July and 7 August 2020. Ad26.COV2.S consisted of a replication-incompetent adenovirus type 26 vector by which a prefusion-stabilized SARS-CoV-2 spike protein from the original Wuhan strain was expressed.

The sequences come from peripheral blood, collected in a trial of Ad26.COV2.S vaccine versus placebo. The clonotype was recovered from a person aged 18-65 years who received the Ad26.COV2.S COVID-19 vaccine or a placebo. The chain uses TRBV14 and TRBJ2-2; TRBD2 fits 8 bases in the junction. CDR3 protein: CASSQGRGAVLAGRTGELFF. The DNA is TGTGCCAGCAGCCAAGGTCGGGGGGCTGTGCTAGCGGGCCGCACCGGGGAGCTGTTTTTT.